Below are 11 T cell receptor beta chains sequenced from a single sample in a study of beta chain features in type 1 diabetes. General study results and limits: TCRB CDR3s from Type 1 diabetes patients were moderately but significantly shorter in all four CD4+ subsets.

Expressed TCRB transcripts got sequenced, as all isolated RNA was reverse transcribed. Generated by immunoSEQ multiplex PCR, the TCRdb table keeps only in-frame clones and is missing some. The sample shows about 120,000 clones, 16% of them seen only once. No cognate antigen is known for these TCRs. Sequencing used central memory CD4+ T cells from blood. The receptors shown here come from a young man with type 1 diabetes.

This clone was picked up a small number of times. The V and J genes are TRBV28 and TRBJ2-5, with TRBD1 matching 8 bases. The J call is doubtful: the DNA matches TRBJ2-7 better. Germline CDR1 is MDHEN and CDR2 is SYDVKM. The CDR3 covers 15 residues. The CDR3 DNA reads TGTGCCAGCAGTCCAGCCCGGACAGGGACCTACGAGCAGTACTTC. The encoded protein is CASSPARTGTYEQYF.

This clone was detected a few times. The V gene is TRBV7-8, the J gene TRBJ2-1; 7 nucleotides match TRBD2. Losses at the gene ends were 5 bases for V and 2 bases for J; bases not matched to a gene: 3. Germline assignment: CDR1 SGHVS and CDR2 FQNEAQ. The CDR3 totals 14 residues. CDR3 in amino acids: CASSPGRAYNEQFF. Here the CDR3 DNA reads TGTGCCAGCAGCCCTGGGAGGGCCTACAATGAGCAGTTCTTC.

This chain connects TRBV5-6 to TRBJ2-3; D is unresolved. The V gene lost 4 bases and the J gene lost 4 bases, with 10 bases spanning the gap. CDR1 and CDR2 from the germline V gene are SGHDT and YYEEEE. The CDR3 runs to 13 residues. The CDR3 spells CASSRAGADTQYF. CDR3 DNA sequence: TGTGCCAGCAGCCGGGCAGGTGCAGATACGCAGTATTTT.

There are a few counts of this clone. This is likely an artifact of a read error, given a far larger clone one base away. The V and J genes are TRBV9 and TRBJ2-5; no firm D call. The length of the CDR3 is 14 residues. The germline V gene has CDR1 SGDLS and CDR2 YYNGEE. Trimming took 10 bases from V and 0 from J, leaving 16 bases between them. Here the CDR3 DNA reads TGTGCCCGCACTCCGGGTGTTGACCAAGAGACCCAGTACTTC. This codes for CARTPGVDQETQYF.

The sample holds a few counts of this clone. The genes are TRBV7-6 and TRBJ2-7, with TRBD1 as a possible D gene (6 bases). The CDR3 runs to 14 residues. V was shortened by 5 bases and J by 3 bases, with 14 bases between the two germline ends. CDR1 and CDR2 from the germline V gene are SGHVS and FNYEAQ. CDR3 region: CASSRLGGGYEQYF. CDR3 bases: TGTGCCAGCAGCCGGCTAGGGGGTGGCTACGAGCAGTACTTC.

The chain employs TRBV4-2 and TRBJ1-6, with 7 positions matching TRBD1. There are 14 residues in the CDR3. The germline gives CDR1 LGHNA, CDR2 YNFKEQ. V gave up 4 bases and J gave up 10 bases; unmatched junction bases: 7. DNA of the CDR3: TGTGCCAGCAGCCCCAGTCAGGGGGAATCACCCCTCCACTTT. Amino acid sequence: CASSPSQGESPLHF.

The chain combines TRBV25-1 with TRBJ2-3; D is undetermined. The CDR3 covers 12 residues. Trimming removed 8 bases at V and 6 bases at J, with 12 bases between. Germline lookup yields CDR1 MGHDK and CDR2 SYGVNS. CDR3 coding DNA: TGTGCCAGCCGAACGCCACAGGATACGCAGTATTTT. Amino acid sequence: CASRTPQDTQYF.

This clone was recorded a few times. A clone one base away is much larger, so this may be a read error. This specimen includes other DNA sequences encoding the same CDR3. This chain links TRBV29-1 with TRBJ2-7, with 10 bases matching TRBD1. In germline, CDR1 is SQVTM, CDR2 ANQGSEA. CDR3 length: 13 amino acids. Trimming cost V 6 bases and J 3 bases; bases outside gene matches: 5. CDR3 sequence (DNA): TGCAGCGTGCGGGGACAGGGGAACTACGAGCAGTACTTC. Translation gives CSVRGQGNYEQYF.

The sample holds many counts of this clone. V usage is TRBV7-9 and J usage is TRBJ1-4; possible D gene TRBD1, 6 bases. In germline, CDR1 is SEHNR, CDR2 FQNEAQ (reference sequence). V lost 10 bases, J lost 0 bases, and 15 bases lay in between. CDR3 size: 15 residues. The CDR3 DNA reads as TGTGCCACCTGGAACGAGGGGGCAACTAATGAAAAACTGTTTTTT. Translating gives CATWNEGATNEKLFF.

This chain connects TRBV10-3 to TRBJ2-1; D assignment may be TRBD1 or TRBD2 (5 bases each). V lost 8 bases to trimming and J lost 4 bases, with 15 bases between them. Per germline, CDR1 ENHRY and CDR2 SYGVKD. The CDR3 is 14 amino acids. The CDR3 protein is CAIGGLESYNEQFF. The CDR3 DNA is TGTGCCATCGGGGGTCTTGAGAGTTACAATGAGCAGTTCTTC.

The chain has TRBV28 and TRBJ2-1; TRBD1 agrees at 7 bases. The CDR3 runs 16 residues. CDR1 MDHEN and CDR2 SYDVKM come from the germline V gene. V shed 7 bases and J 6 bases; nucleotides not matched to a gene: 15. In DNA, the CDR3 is TGTGCCAGCACCGCCCCGGGGACAGTTGTCACCAATGAGCAGTTCTTC. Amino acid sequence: CASTAPGTVVTNEQFF.